Detailed here is one T cell receptor (beta chain). This clone was detected once. It has no known antigen specificity. Base qualities are not at hand, and no much larger clone is one base apart. Donors were healthy HIV-negative adults with no recently reported acute infections or vaccinations. Every donor was a Caucasian adult living in Nashville, Tennessee, USA. CD8 memory samples were composed of magnetically selected CD45RO+ cells combined with CCR7-negative CD45RA+ effector memory (TemRA) cells. Blood was collected by leukapheresis, and PBMCs were isolated by Ficoll-Histopaque density gradient centrifugation and then cryopreserved in liquid nitrogen vapor phase. Analytical flow cytometry was used to check the purity and quantity of each magnetically sorted T cell population. Each sorted fraction had its genomic DNA isolated and then quantified by UV absorbance on a Nanodrop 2000c. The data stem from a study of shared clonotypes between healthy human individuals (dated by TCRdb to 2018 to 2021). For context, the study as a whole: Three men and a couple of women, aged 18 to 49 years, made up the cohort. Per donor, leukapheresis produced somewhere between about 0.9 and 9 billion PBMCs. For each donor, CD4 naive and CD4 memory were each run on three plates, CD8 naive on two plates, and CD8 memory on one plate. Different laboratories and diverse techniques were used to prepare libraries and sequence TCR repertoires, to increase sequencing depth and limit assay-specific biases. To estimate repertoire size and how much clonotype sharing occurs between individuals, the study deeply sequenced the blood TCR repertoires of several healthy adults. Results the study describes overall, beyond this receptor: Naive subsets generally had larger estimated clonotype richness than memory subsets did. Incomplete sequencing was indicated by rarefaction of sorted-subset datasets, despite the large sequencing depth. About 4.5% of naive CD4, roughly 3.5% of naive CD8, 2% to 2.5% of memory CD4, and less than 0.45% of memory CD8 clonotypes were shared across four donors. Pairwise subsampling indicated that sequencing depth was expected to affect the degree of clonotype sharing among donors. Because the study included only a small number of donors, the genetic and exposure-history diversity represented was limited. Sampling was restricted to blood, and TCR repertoires in tissues likely differ from the TCR repertoires found in blood. Higher generation probabilities were observed for clonotypes shared by all four sorted-subset donors than for non-shared clonotypes.

Using the deep immunoSEQ assay, multiplex PCR amplified TCR CDR3 regions from genomic DNA. Extracted genomic DNA from each cell subset was spread evenly across all wells of several immunoSEQ 96-well plates, with each plate serving as a replicate. For sorted subsets, 200 ng of genomic DNA, equivalent to 25,000 to 35,000 T cell genomes, went into each replicate PCR. The purified libraries were quantified using a Qubit 3.0 fluorometer, sized with a Bioanalyzer 2100, and then quantified again using the KAPA Library Quantification kit. Every immunoSEQ 96-well plate was sequenced on a separate single-read 150-cycle Illumina NextSeq 550 flow cell. As for how the authors treated the data: The immunoSEQ output contained only junctional sequences without quality scores, so filtering could not match that applied to full-length reads. Sequences were annotated with PyIR, a Python wrapper for IgBLAST v1.9, and V/J genes and CDR3 were assigned using IMGT germline references. Reads were removed for weak V/J assignments (E-value above 1e-6), missing CDR3, stop codons, out-of-frame junctions, or ambiguous translated residues. V3J clonotypes were defined by identical inferred V gene, J gene, and CDR3 amino acid sequence. The percentage overlap between two repertoires was calculated by dividing the number of shared unique clonotypes by the size of the smaller repertoire. Repertoire richness was assessed with RTK rarefaction, the Chao1 estimator, and Recon v2.1 estimates of unobserved clonotypes. For all TCRbeta clonotypes obtained by the gDNA method from several donors, generation probabilities were computed with OLGA. TCRdb obtained this table from immuneACCESS and retained in-frame rearrangements with V and J assigned. These tables miss some clones; where compared with another copy, unresolved V genes account for less than half of the shortfall, and the remainder is unexplained. That table supplies the V and J calls and clone size; D and trimming were determined from the DNA. Across this sample there are some 700,000 clones, with 90% seen only once. The ten largest clonotypes hold less than 40% of the sample.

Trimming at the junction amounts to 3 bases on V and 5 bases on J, and the germline ends lie 19 bases apart. CDR1 and CDR2, looked up from the germline V gene, are SGHVS and FQNEAQ. The CDR3 sequence holds 16 residues, the cysteine and phenylalanine included. Left in the record is the CDR3 DNA by itself, 48 bases read in frame from the first base. The chain links TRBV7-8 with TRBJ1-1; no D segment can be confidently identified. Sample: memory CD8+ T cells from PBMCs. The meaning of the sample's cell subset or site label: CD45RO+ cells pooled with CCR7-negative TemRA cells. This clonotype was obtained from a young man in good health. Some clones in this sample may be carry-over from other donors' samples. The nucleotides read TGTGCCAGCAGCTTTACTCGTTCGGTGGGCAAGACTGAAGCTTTCTTT. It codes for CASSFTRSVGKTEAFF.